This TCR beta chain was recovered during a study of control samples from healthy donors and cancer patients. The data were produced by immunoSEQ multiplex PCR, yet TCRdb's version contains in-frame clones alone and is incomplete. The table lists some 130,000 clones, about 90% of them singletons, with roughly 2.1% in the top ten. This CDR3 contains 15 residues. Trimming cost V 0 bases and J 0 bases, with 8 bases left between them. Germline assignment: CDR1 LNHNV and CDR2 YYDKDF (reference sequence). The origin of this receptor is a woman aged 50 to 60 in good health. V gene TRBV15 combines with J gene TRBJ2-5; weak D call: TRBD2 (6 bases). The specimen was blood. CDR3 amino acids: CATSRDRGNQETQYF. As DNA, the CDR3 is TGTGCCACCAGCAGAGATCGGGGGAACCAAGAGACCCAGTACTTC.